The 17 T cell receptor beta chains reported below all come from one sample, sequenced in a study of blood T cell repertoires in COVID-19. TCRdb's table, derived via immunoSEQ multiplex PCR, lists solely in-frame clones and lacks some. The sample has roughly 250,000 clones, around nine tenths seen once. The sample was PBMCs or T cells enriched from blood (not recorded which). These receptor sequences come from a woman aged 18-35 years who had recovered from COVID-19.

The CDR3 bases are TGTGCCAGCAGCCCGAGAGGCGGGAGTCTGGTCGGGACCTCCCAGTACTTC. Translated, it gives CASSPRGGSLVGTSQYF. The chain recombines TRBV7-2 with TRBJ2-5, with 7 nucleotides matching TRBD2. Germline CDR1 SGHTA, CDR2 FQGNSA. The CDR3 loop spans 17 amino acids. V dropped 5 bases and J dropped 9; count of bases not matched to a gene: 21.

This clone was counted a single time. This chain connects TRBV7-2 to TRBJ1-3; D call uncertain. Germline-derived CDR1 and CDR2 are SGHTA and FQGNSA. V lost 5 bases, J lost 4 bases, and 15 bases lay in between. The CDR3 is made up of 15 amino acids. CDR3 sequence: CASSPPGPAGNTIYF. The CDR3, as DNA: TGTGCCAGCAGCCCACCTGGGCCAGCCGGAAACACCATATATTTT.

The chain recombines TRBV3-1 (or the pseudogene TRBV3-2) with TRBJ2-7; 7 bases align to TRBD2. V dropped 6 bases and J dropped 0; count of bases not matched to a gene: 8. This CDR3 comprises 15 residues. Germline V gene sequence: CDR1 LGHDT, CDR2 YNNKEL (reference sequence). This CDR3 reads CASRLGSGGSYEQYF. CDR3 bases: TGTGCCAGCAGGTTGGGGTCGGGGGGCTCCTACGAGCAGTACTTC.

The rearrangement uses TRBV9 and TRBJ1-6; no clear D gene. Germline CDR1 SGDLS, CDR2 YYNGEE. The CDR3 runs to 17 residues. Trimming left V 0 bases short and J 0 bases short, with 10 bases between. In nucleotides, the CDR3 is TGTGCCAGCAGCGTAGCCGCGGGGAGCTCCTATAATTCACCCCTCCACTTT. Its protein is CASSVAAGSSYNSPLHF.

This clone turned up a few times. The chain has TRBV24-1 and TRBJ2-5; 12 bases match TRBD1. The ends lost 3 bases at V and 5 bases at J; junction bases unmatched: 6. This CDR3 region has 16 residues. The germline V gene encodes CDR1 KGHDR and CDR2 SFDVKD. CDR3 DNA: TGTGCCACCAGTGATGCGGGGACAGGGGGCCTGGAGACCCAGTACTTC. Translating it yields CATSDAGTGGLETQYF.

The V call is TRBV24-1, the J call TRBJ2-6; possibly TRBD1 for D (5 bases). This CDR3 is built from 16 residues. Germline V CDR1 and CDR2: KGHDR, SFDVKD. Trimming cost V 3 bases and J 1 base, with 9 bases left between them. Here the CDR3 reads CATSDPTASGANVLTF. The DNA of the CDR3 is TGTGCCACCAGTGATCCGACAGCTTCTGGGGCCAACGTCCTGACTTTC.

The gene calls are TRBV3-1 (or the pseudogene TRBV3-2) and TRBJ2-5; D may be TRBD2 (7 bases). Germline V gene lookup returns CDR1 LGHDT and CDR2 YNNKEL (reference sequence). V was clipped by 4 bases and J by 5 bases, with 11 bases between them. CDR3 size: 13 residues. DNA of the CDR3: TGTGCCAGCAGCCCGGGGGGCGGCGAGACCCAGTACTTC. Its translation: CASSPGGGETQYF.

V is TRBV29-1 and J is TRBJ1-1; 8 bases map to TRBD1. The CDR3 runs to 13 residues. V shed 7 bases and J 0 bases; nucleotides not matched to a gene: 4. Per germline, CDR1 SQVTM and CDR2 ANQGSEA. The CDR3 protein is CSARTGMNTEAFF. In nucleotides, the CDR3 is TGCAGCGCAAGGACAGGGATGAACACTGAAGCTTTCTTT.

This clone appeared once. The chain's CDR3 is CASSLLTFETQYF. The CDR3 DNA follows: TGTGCCAGCAGCTTGTTGACTTTCGAGACCCAGTACTTC. The rearrangement joins TRBV5-6 to TRBJ2-5; D is uncertain. The V end was cut by 1 base, the J end by 5 bases, with 9 bases between. The CDR3 consists of 13 residues. The germline V gene has CDR1 SGHDT and CDR2 YYEEEE.

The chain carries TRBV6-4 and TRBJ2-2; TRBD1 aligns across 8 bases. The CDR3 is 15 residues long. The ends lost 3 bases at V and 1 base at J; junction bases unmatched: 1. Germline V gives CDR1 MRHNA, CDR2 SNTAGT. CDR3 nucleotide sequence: TGTGCCAGCAGTGAAGACAGGGGGAACACCGGGGAGCTGTTTTTT. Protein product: CASSEDRGNTGELFF.

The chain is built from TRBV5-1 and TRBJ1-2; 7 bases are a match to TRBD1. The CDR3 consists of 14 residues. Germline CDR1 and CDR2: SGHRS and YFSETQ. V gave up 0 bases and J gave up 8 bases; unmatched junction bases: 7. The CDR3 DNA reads TGCGCCAGCAGCTTGGAGTACAGGGGAAGCGGCTACACCTTC. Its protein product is CASSLEYRGSGYTF.

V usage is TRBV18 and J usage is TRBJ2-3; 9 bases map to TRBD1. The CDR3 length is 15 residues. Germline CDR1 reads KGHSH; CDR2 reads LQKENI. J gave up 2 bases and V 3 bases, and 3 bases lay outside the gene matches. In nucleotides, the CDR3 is TGTGCCAGCTCACCTGGACAGGGGACCACAGATACGCAGTATTTT. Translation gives CASSPGQGTTDTQYF.

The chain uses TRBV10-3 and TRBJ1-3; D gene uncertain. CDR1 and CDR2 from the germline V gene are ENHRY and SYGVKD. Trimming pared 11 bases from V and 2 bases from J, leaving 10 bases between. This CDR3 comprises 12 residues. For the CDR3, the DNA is TGTGCCGTCAACAGTCCTGGAAACACCATATATTTT. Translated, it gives CAVNSPGNTIYF.

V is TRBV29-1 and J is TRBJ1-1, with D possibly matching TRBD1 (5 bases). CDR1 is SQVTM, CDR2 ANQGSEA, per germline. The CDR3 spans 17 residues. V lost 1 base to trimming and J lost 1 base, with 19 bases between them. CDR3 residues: CSVEGLRARDANTEAFF. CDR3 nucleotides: TGCAGCGTTGAAGGCCTCAGGGCAAGAGATGCGAACACTGAAGCTTTCTTT.

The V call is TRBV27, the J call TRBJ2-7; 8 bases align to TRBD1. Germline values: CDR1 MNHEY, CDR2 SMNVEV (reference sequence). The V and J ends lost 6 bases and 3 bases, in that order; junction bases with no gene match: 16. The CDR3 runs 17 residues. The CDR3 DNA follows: TGTGCCAGCAGATCGCGGGAAACCCGGGACAGGCGCTACGAGCAGTACTTC. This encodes CASRSRETRDRRYEQYF.

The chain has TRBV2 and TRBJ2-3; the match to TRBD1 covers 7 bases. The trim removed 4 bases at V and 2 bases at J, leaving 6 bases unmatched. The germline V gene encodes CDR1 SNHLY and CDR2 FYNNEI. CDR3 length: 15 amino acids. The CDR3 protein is CASSAPGGATDTQYF. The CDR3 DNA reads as TGTGCCAGCAGTGCTCCAGGGGGTGCCACAGATACGCAGTATTTT. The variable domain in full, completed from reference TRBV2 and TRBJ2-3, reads EPEVTQTPSHQVTQMGQEVILRCVPISNHLYFYWYRQILGQKVEFLVSFYNNEISEKSEIFDDQFSVERPDGSNFTLKIRSTKLEDSAMYFCASSAPGGATDTQYFGPGTRLTVL.

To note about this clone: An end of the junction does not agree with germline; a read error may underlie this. Here the CDR3 DNA reads TGTGCCATCAGTGAGACCTCTGGGACAGAAGGTTTCTTT. Translation: CAISETSGTEGFF. The gene calls are TRBV10-3 and TRBJ1-1; 7 nucleotides align to TRBD1. Looked up from germline, CDR1 is ENHRY and CDR2 is SYGVKD. This CDR3 contains 13 residues.